This T cell receptor beta chain is drawn from a study of cytomegalovirus exposure and HLA in healthy donors. Study outcomes and limitations: Rarity characterized most TCR sequences, yet some public TCRs appeared in many donors. Investigators reported fewer than 200 TCR beta chains as tied to cytomegalovirus.

Clones were sequenced by immunoSEQ multiplex PCR, and TCRdb holds only the in-frame ones, with some missing. The data contain 90,000 to 120,000 clones, over 75% of them singletons. Remarks on this clone: Its target is unknown.

The CDR3 has 11 residues. With 0 bases removed from V and 11 bases from J, the gap between germline ends came to 10 bases. The germline CDR1 and CDR2 sequences are GTSNPN and SVGIG (reference sequence). The sample was PBMCs. The clonotype comes from a woman aged 18-29 years in good health and CMV-seronegative. This chain links TRBV30 with TRBJ1-1; D ambiguous. CDR3 in amino acids: CAWSVPGRAFF. CDR3 nucleotides: TGTGCCTGGAGTGTACCAGGCCGGGCTTTCTTT.